Detailed here is one TCR beta chain. Antigen: not known. This sample includes further DNA sequences coding for the same CDR3. The assay was immunoSEQ multiplex PCR, and TCRdb's table has in-frame clones only and misses some. The repertoire has around 80,000 clones, 84% of them found once; the top ten carry approximately 0.81%. Looked up from germline, CDR1 is MDHEN and CDR2 is SYDVKM. The CDR3 length is 12 residues. Trimming removed 5 bases from V and 6 bases from J, with 11 bases in between. This sample was included in a study of radiotherapy plus CTLA-4 blockade in lung cancer. Study-level background: More than 15% of patients responded objectively, and about 30% achieved disease control. The study's findings and limits: Researchers report tumor-derived TCR clones expanding in blood after radiotherapy plus ipilimumab.

Specimen: peripheral blood, collected from a patient treated with radiotherapy plus ipilimumab. The TCR originated in a human donor with non-small cell lung cancer who had stable disease on radiotherapy plus ipilimumab. The V call is TRBV28, the J call TRBJ2-7; the D gene is possibly TRBD2 (6 bases). CDR3 bases: TGTGCCAGCAGTCCCCTGGGGGGCGAGCAGTACTTC. Amino acid sequence: CASSPLGGEQYF.